A few counts support the clone carrying this T cell receptor beta chain. The germline gene is not matched at one end of the junction; a read error may be the cause. Per the germline V gene, CDR1 is WSHSY and CDR2 is SAAADI. The CDR3 extends over 15 amino acids. The data derive from a study of T-cell reconstitution after alpha-beta-depleted transplantation in children. Preparing the TCRbeta library involved the use of unique molecular identifiers. A single record per CDR3 protein comes from TCRdb applying MiXCR to the PCR reads. Of 350,000 to 400,000 distinct CDR3 sequences in the sample, 20% are singletons; the top ten hold 3.5% to 4%.

This sample comprised PBMCs from the stem cell graft donor, obtained from the stem cell graft. The TCR originated in a human donor who donated a stem cell graft to a child with acute myeloid leukemia. The chain combines TRBV10-2 with TRBJ2-2; D perhaps matches TRBD1 (6 bases). The CDR3 DNA reads as TGCGCCAGCACCCCGAGAGGGGGAGCCACCGAGGAGCTGTTTTTT. The encoded protein is CASTPRGGATEELFF.